This TCR beta chain was documented in a study of read filtering for tumor transcriptome and immune sequencing. Study-wide background: Mean patient age was approximately 71 years, range roughly 40 to 85; 17 male, about 15 female. Findings and limits, study-wide: This fraction held mixed bone marrow immune cells after CD138-negative sorting.

The library was built from around 0.4 ug RNA with molecular barcoded adaptors for alpha/delta and beta/gamma chains. TCRdb reprocessed the reads with MiXCR, giving one entry per CDR3 protein. The sample holds over 35,000 distinct CDR3 sequences, around an eighth seen once. Points on this clonotype: Its matching antigen is unknown.

The TCR was taken from a donor at least 40 years old with multiple myeloma. Sequencing was done on a sample of a population of CD138-negative cells sorted from bone marrow.

DNA for the CDR3: TGTGCCAGCAGCTTTGGGACAGGCACCACCGGGGAGCTGTTTTTT. It specifies CASSFGTGTTGELFF. The rearrangement uses TRBV7-9 and TRBJ2-2, with TRBD1 matching 8 bases. The CDR3 is made up of 15 amino acids. Germline assignment: CDR1 SEHNR and CDR2 FQNEAQ (reference sequence). V dropped 3 bases and J dropped 4; count of bases not matched to a gene: 4.